This T cell receptor beta chain comes out of a study of cytotoxic CD8 clonotypes in ibrutinib-treated CLL. Study at large: Response samples were obtained once patients had received a median around 12 months of treatment, range 6 to 36. Mean per-sample yields comprised about 250,000 productive templates and 94,082 productive rearrangements.

Study conclusions and caveats: Public clonotypes (which were uncommon) either contracted or remained stable on treatment. Patients had baseline clonality above age-matched healthy donors, and this clonality moved with circulating CD8+ T-cell counts.

The CDR3 is made up of 14 amino acids. CDR1 SGHTA and CDR2 FQGNSA come from the germline V gene. Trimming left V 3 bases short and J 2 bases short, with 10 bases between. Of note for this clone: Its antigen is undetermined.

The table came from immunoSEQ multiplex PCR; TCRdb's copy has only in-frame clones and leaves some out. This sample has around 97,000 clones, with 70% to 85% found just once. The J gene is TRBJ1-1, the V gene TRBV7-2, with D possibly being TRBD1 (6 bases). The sample in question was PBMCs, obtained after 12 months of ibrutinib treatment. This receptor was identified in a human donor with chronic lymphocytic leukemia. CDR3 protein: CASSFGGLNTEAFF. The DNA of the CDR3 is TGTGCCAGCAGCTTCGGGGGCCTAAACACTGAAGCTTTCTTT.